This T cell receptor (beta chain) originates from a study of T cells after yellow fever vaccination. TCRdb independently ran MiXCR on the 5' RACE reads; one entry per CDR3 protein. The table lists 500,000 to 650,000 distinct CDR3 sequences, about a sixth of them singletons. V lost 3 bases, J lost 0 bases, and 8 bases lay in between. CDR1 is SGHTA, CDR2 FQGNSA, per germline. The CDR3 is 14 amino acids. The table lists this clonotype with a few counts. Its antigen is unknown. Notes on the study in general: Abundant clonotypes (contaminants from the bulk population) could be present in FACS-sorted repertoires.

Material: PBMCs, obtained around 5 days after the first yellow fever vaccination. The chain couples TRBV7-2 to TRBJ1-1; D is unresolved. This receptor was identified in a young man who received the YFV17D yellow fever vaccine. CDR3 sequence reads: CASSFPRMNTEAFF. The DNA of the CDR3 is TGTGCCAGCAGCTTTCCCAGGATGAACACTGAAGCTTTCTTT.